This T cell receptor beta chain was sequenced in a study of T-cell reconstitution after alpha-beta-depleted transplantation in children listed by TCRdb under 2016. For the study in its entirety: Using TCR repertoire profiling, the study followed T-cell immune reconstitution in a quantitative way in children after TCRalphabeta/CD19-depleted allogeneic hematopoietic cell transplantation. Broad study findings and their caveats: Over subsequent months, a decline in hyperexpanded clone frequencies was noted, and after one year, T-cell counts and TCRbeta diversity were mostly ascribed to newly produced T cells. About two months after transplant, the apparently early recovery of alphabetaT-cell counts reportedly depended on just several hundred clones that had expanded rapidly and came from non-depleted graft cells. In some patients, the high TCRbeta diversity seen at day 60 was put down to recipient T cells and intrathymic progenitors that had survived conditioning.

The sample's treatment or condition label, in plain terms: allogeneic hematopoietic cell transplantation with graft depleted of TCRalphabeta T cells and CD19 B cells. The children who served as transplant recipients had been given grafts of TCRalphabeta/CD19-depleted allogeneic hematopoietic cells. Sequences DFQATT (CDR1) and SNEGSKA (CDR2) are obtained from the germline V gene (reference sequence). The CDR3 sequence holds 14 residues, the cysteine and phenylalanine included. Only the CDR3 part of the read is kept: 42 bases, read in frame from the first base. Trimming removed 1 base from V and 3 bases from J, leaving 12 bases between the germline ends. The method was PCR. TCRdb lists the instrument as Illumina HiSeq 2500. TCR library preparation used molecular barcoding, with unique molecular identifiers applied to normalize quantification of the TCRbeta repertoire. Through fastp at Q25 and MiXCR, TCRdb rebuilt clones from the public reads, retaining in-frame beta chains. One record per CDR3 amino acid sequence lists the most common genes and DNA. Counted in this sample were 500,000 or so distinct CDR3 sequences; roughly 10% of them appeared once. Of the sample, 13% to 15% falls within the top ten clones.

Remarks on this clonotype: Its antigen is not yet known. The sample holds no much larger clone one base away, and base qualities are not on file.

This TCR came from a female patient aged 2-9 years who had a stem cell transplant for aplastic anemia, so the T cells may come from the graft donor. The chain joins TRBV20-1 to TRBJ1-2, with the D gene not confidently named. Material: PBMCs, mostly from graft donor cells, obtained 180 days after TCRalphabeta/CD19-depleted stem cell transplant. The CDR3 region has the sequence CSARGVVGDYGYTF. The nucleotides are TGCAGTGCTAGAGGGGTAGTGGGTGACTATGGCTACACCTTC.